This TCR beta chain appears in the sequencing data of a study of CXCR3-negative and CXCR3-positive naive CD8 T cells. Regarding the study as a whole: CXCR3 expression dropped partially after cryopreservation, and most assays relied on fresh PBMCs. Comparison of naive cells showed more hydrophobic TRB CDR3s in CXCR3-positive than in CXCR3-negative naive cells. Naive CXCR3-negative cells resembled naive CXCR3-positive cells in TRBV-TRBJ usage; memory cells differed. Diversity in memory CD8+ cells fell much lower than the comparably high levels seen in both naive subsets.

Looked up from germline, CDR1 is MNHEY and CDR2 is SVGEGT. The CDR3 contains 15 residues. In preparing the TRB cDNA libraries, 5' RACE with UMI labels was used. TCRdb re-called the 5' RACE reads; one entry per CDR3 protein, DNA not given. The table lists tens of thousands of distinct CDR3 sequences. Points on this clonotype: The antigen is unknown.

The rearrangement links TRBV6-2 or TRBV6-3 to TRBJ2-1. Sequenced material: naive CXCR3+ CD8+ T cells from blood. As for subset: CD45RO-CCR7+CD27+CD95- naive CD8+ T cells expressing CXCR3 (TNR3+). This sequence was found in a human donor in good health. Some clones in this sample may be carry-over from other donors' samples. The CDR3 sequence is CASSEETSAYNEQFF.